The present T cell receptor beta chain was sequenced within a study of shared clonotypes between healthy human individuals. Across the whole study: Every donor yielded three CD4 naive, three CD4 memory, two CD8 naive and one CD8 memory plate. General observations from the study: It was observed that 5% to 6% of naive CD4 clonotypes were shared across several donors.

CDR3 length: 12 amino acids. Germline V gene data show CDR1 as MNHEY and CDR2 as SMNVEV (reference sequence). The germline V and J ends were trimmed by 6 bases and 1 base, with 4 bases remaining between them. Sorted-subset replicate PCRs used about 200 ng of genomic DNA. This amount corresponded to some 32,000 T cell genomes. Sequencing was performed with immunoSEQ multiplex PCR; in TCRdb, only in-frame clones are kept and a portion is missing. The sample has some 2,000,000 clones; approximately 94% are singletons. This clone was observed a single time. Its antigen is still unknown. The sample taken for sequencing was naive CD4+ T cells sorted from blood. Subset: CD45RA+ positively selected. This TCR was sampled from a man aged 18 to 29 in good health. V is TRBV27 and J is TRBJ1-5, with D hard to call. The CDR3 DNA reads TGTGCCAGCAGCCAAAGCAATCAGCCCCAGCATTTT. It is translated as CASSQSNQPQHF.